The rows below give T cell receptor beta chains drawn from one sample of a study of blood T cell repertoires in COVID-19. TCRdb's table, derived via immunoSEQ multiplex PCR, lists solely in-frame clones and lacks some. Of tens of thousands of clones listed, 87% were seen once; the top ten hold 5.4%. The sample consisted of peripheral blood. These receptors were taken from a man aged 60-69 years with acute or convalescent COVID-19. The CDR3 runs from the conserved cysteine through the conserved F or W. Each record gives: J gene, V gene, clone size, CDR3 protein. Size is stated for part of the rows, as once, few or many counts, or as a class when the clone is expanded.

>TRBJ1-4|TRBV7-6|.
CASSLANRGYEKLFF
>TRBJ2-7|TRBV27|once
CASSLGTESSYEQYF
>TRBJ1-2|TRBV9|.
CASSVDPGSYGYTF
>TRBJ2-1|TRBV10-3|.
CAISEFRQDNEQFF
>TRBJ2-2|TRBV14|.
CASSPWSGELFF
>TRBJ2-5|TRBV7-8|.
CASSFGRAAETQYF
>TRBJ2-2|TRBV7-7|.
CASSLARTNSGELFF
>TRBJ1-1|TRBV2|.
CASSRDIDTEAFF
>TRBJ1-2|TRBV12-2|.
CASRSWGRGTGDNYGYTF
>TRBJ2-1|TRBV6-1|.
CASSEMADEQFF
>TRBJ2-5|TRBV9|.
CASSVGEVEGETQYF
>TRBJ2-1|TRBV10-3|.
CAIKAELFIEQFF
>TRBJ1-5|TRBV18|.
CASSPAPGNQPQHF
>TRBJ1-1|TRBV24-1|.
CATSDIWTGTAFF
>TRBJ2-5|TRBV25-1|.
CASSDMGQGRETQYF
>TRBJ1-5|TRBV3-1/TRBV3-2|.
CASSQGLPGGNQPQHF
>TRBJ1-1|TRBV9|.
CASSSTGLGDTEAFF
>TRBJ1-2|TRBV5-1|.
CASSLAGQGLYYTF
>TRBJ1-1|TRBV6-2/TRBV6-3|.
CASSPNSGPKNTEAFF
>TRBJ1-4|TRBV6-1|.
CASSEAGHPDDTNEKLFF
>TRBJ2-1|TRBV14|.
CASSQQRGLPNNEQFF
>TRBJ2-7|TRBV27|.
CASSLSWNGREQYF
>TRBJ2-7|TRBV4-3|few
CASSQAHRGLYEQYF
>TRBJ1-5|TRBV10-2|.
CASTPSGDGNQPQHF
>TRBJ2-2|TRBV12-2|.
CASRPPHLGDRARSAGELFF
>TRBJ1-3|TRBV4-3|.
CASSQGYRGTGNTIYF
>TRBJ1-2|TRBV12-3/TRBV12-4|.
CASRPGRGYGYTF
>TRBJ1-6|TRBV4-2|once
CASSQDENSPLHF
>TRBJ2-3|TRBV27|.
CASSYRGASTDTQYF
>TRBJ2-3|TRBV10-3|.
CAISDSTVTTTDTQYF
>TRBJ2-3|TRBV3-1/TRBV3-2|.
CASSQDRLAGDTQYF
>TRBJ2-5|TRBV12-3/TRBV12-4|.
CASRGRETQYF
>TRBJ1-1|TRBV7-3|.
CASSSRQNTEAFF
>TRBJ1-1|TRBV3-1/TRBV3-2|.
CASSPPKSTGAEAFF
>TRBJ1-5|TRBV20-1|.
CSARDGWDSFF
>TRBJ1-3|TRBV13|.
CASSVSGSGNTIYF
>TRBJ2-3|TRBV2|.
CASTLVAGATDTQYF
>TRBJ2-5|TRBV2|.
CASSESPEGPETQYF
>TRBJ1-6|TRBV4-2|.
CASSQESPGTGSNSPLHF
>TRBJ1-1|TRBV5-6|.
CASSLRTQGSMNTEAFF
>TRBJ2-5|TRBV18|.
CASSPPGLKETQYF
>TRBJ1-5|TRBV19|few
CASSGQGGNQPQHF
>TRBJ1-4|TRBV11-2|once
CASSFRQSTNEKLFF
>TRBJ1-1|TRBV2|once
CASSEAERGNTEAFF
>TRBJ1-2|TRBV20-1|.
CSASNTDTYGYTF
>TRBJ1-3|TRBV5-1|.
CASSLAPGGGGNTIYF
>TRBJ1-4|TRBV5-1|.
CASSLAPQGTNEKLFF
>TRBJ2-3|TRBV11-3|.
CASSPGGAQDTQYF
>TRBJ1-3|TRBV9|.
CASSLKTGEVGGNTIYF
>TRBJ2-2|TRBV6-5|.
CALKAGNTGELFF
>TRBJ2-1|TRBV9|few
CASSFTTGISYNEQFF
>TRBJ2-5|TRBV2|few
CASTREETQYF
>TRBJ2-7|TRBV15|.
CATSPLASRDEQYF
>TRBJ1-5|TRBV6-5|.
CASTSARDNQPQHF
>TRBJ1-2|TRBV12-3/TRBV12-4|.
CASRKDRGSGYTF